This paragraph covers one TCR beta chain sequence. The record originates from a study of blood T cell repertoires in COVID-19. CDR3 length equals 13 residues. Per the germline V gene, CDR1 is SNHLY and CDR2 is FYNNEI. Trimming at V came to 6 bases and at J to 8 bases, leaving 6 bases not matched to a gene. In the authors' workflow: Estimated nucleated cell counts came from reference gene primer amplification. TCRdb's copy holds only in-frame clones and misses some; the assay was immunoSEQ multiplex PCR. For V, J and clone size, that table is used; D and trimming come from the DNA. Of approximately 190,000 clones listed, about 88% are singletons.

The chain recombines TRBV2 with TRBJ1-4, with 7 bases lining up with TRBD1. Sample: peripheral blood. This receptor was identified in a woman aged 40 to 50 who had recovered from COVID-19. The CDR3 is CASRDDRVEKLFF. The CDR3 DNA reads as TGTGCCAGCAGAGACGACAGGGTGGAAAAACTGTTTTTT.